This T cell receptor beta chain was recovered during a study of T cell changes during pregnancy in multiple sclerosis (dated by TCRdb to between 2018 and 2020). About the study as a whole: In women with multiple sclerosis, the researchers looked at how the T cell repertoire shifted as pregnancy progressed.

The CDR3 measures 14 amino acids from cysteine to phenylalanine. Only the CDR3 portion is preserved as DNA: 42 bases, with reading frame beginning at the first base. From a lookup of the germline V gene (reference sequence), CDR1 and CDR2 are LNHDA and SQIVND. V gives up 10 bases and J gives up 0 bases, and the segment between their germline ends measures 14 bases. Receptors were amplified or captured by the immunoSEQ multiplex PCR assay. This immuneACCESS table, as held by TCRdb, lists in-frame sequences with V and J called but not all clones. Of the missing ones, under half trace to an unresolved V gene in checked studies; the others have no known cause. The sample table holds about 52,000 clones, of which approximately 94% were seen once. The leading ten clones occupy 0.35% to 0.45% of the sample. Comment on this clone: Its antigen specificity is not known. The record has no base qualities; no much larger clone is one base away.

The specimen comprised CD4+ T cells from peripheral blood mononuclear cells, sampled before pregnancy. The sequence was obtained from a female donor with multiple sclerosis, enrolled in a pregnancy study. In this chain, TRBV19 is recombined with TRBJ2-3, with the identity of the D gene unclear. The nucleotide sequence is given as TGTGCCACCACCCCGGTATTGAGCACAGATACGCAGTATTTT. Its protein is CATTPVLSTDTQYF.